The clone carrying this T cell receptor (beta chain) was found many times. Its antigen is currently unknown. The sample belongs to a study of early T cells in non-severe SARS-CoV-2 infection. Study as a whole: Chains were not paired, and sequencing was done on bulk RNA from unsorted whole blood.

Researchers attached unique molecular identifiers to individual cDNA molecules. TCRdb reprocessed the 5' RACE reads via MiXCR and lists one record per CDR3 protein. The sample contains 75,000 to 90,000 distinct CDR3 sequences, around 5.6% of which appear only once. Germline CDR1 and CDR2: SGHTA and FQGNSA. Trimming removed 1 base at V and 0 bases at J, with 7 bases between. The CDR3 length is 15 residues. General study points: Anti-spike CD8 responses were favored in VDJdb matching, and private and CD4 specificities were missed.

Material: whole blood. The sequence was collected from an adult who was a healthcare worker with PCR-confirmed SARS-CoV-2 infection or an uninfected control (not recorded which). V is TRBV7-2 and J is TRBJ1-3; D uncertain. DNA of the CDR3: TGTGCCAGCAGCTTAGGGGATCGCTCTGGAAACACCATATATTTT. As protein: CASSLGDRSGNTIYF. Drawing the rest from reference TRBV7-2 and TRBJ1-3, the complete variable domain is GAGVSQSPSNKVTEKGKDVELRCDPISGHTALYWYRQSLGQGLEFLIYFQGNSAPDKSGLPSDRFSAERTGGSVSTLTIQRTQQEDSAVYLCASSLGDRSGNTIYFGEGSWLTVV.